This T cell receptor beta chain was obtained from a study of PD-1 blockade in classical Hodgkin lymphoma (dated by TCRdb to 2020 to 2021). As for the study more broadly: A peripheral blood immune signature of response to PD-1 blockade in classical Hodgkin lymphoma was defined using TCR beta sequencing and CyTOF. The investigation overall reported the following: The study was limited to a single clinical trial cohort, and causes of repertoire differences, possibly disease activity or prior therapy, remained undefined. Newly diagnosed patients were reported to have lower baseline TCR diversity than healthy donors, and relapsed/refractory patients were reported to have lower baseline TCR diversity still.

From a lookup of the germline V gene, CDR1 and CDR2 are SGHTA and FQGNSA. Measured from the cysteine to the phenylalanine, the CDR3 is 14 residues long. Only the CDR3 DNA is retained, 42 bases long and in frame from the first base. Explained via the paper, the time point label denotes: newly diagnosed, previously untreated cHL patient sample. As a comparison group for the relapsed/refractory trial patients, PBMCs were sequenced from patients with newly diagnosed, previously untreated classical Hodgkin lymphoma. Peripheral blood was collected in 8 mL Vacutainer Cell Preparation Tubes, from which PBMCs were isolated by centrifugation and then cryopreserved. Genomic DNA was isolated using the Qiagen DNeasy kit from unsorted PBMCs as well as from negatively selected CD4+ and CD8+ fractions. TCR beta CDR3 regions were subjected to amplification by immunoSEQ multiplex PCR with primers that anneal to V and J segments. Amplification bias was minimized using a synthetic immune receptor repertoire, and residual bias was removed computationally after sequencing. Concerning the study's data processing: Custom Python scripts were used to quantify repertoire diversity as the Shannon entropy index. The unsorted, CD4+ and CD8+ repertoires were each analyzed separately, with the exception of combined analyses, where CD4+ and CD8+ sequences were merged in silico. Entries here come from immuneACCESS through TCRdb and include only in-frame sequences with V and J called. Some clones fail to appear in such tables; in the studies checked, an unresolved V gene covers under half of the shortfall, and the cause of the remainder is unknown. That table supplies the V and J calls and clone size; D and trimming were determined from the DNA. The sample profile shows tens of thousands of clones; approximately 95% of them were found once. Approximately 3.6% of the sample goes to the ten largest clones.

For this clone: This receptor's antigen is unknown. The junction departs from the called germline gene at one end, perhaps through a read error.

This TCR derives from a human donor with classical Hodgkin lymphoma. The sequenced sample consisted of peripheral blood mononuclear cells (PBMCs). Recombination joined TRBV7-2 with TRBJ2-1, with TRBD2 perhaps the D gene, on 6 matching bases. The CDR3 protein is CASSPDGGAPPRVF. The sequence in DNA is TGTGCCAGCAGCCCCGATGGCGGGGCTCCCCCGAGGGTCTTC.